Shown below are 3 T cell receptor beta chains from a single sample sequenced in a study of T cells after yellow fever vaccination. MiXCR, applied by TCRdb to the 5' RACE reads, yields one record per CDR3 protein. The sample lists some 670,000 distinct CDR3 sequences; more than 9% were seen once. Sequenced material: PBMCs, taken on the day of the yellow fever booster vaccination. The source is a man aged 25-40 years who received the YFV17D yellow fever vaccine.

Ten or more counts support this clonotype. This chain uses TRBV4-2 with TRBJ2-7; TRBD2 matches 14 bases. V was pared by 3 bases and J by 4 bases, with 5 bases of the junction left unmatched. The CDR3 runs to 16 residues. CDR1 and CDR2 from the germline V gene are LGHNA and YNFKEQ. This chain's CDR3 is CASSQIGTSGSYEQYF. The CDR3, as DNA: TGTGCCAGCAGCCAGATAGGGACTAGCGGGAGTTACGAGCAGTACTTC.

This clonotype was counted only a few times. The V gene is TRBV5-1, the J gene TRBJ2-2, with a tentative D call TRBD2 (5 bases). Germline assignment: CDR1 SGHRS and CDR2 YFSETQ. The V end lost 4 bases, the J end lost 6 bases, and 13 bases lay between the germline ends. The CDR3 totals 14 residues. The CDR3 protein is CASSPREGSGELFF. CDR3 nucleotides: TGCGCCAGCAGCCCCCGTGAGGGTTCCGGGGAGCTGTTTTTT. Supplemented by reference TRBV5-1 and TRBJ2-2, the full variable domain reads KAGVTQTPRYLIKTRGQQVTLSCSPISGHRSVSWYQQTPGQGLQFLFEYFSETQRNKGNFPGRFSGRQFSNSRSEMNVSTLELGDSALYLCASSPREGSGELFFGEGSRLTVL.

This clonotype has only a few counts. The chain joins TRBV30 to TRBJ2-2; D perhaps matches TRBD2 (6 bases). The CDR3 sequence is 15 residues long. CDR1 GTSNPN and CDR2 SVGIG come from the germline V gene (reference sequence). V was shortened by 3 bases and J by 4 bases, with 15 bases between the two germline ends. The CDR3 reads CAWSPLRGGTGELFF. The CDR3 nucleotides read TGTGCCTGGAGCCCCTTGCGGGGTGGCACCGGGGAGCTGTTTTTT.